Each of the 17 T cell receptor beta chains below was sequenced from the same sample in a study of CD8+ T cells in alopecia areata. Sequencing relied on a cDNA template that was reverse transcribed from extracted RNA. This table comes from immunoSEQ multiplex PCR, and its TCRdb copy is limited to in-frame clones, with some not included. Singletons are absent from the sample, which has 90,000 to 130,000 clones. The specimen sequenced was lesional skin. The receptors come from a C3H/HeJ mouse with alopecia areata. The MHC haplotype recorded for the strain is H2-k.

This clone was seen a few times. Mouse germline and gene names are used. The CDR3 end falls 4 residues outside the read, so it is completed with the germline J gene. The V and J genes are TRBV13-3 and TRBJ2-5; D is perhaps TRBD1 (7 bases). Germline V gene lookup returns CDR1 NNHDY and CDR2 SYVADS. The CDR3 consists of 15 residues. The CDR3 sequence is CASSDFRQGGDTQYF. CDR3 bases read: TGTGCCAGCAGTGATTTCCGCCAGGGGGGAGAC.

This clone was observed at least ten times. Each gene name is a mouse one. The read terminates 4 residues before the CDR3 end, so the remaining end is supplied by the germline J gene. The V call is TRBV13-3, the J call TRBJ1-2; the match to TRBD1 covers 8 bases. The CDR3 consists of 14 residues. Germline V gene sequence: CDR1 NNHDY, CDR2 SYVADS. Losses at the gene ends were 2 bases for V and 3 bases for J; bases not matched to a gene: 3. The covered CDR3 bases are TGTGCCAGCAGTGACAGGGGGCTGGACTCC. It codes for CASSDRGLDS. The entire CDR3 protein is CASSDRGLDSDYTF.

This clone was detected a few times. Mouse names are used for the genes. CDR3 bases read: TGTGCCAGCAGTCGCGGGACAGGGGAC. Amino acids: CASSRGTGD. The whole CDR3 is CASSRGTGDDYTF. The rearrangement joins TRBV19 to TRBJ1-2; 10 bases are shared with TRBD1. Coverage ceases 4 residues before the CDR3 finishes, and the germline J gene fills in the end. The CDR3 covers 13 residues. The germline V gene has CDR1 FNHDT and CDR2 SITEND (reference sequence).

The sample holds many counts of this clone. Gene names and germline match the mouse. CDR3 DNA, as far as it was read: TGTGCCAGCAGTGATAGGGACTTAGAC. Translation: CASSDRDLD. The entire CDR3 sequence reads CASSDRDLDTQYF. The chain carries TRBV13-3 and TRBJ2-5, with a tentative D call TRBD2 (6 bases). The CDR3 end lies 4 residues beyond the end of the read and is filled in from the germline J gene. CDR1 is NNHDY, CDR2 SYVADS, per germline. There are 13 residues in the CDR3. Filled out from reference TRBV13-3 and TRBJ2-5, the complete variable domain reads EAAVTQSPRSKVAVTGGKVTLSCHQTNNHDYMYWYRQDTGHGLRLIHYSYVADSTEKGDIPDGYKASRPSQENFSLILELASLSQTAVYFCASSDRDLDTQYFGPGTRLLVL.

Many counts were recorded for this clone. Here the gene names and germline are mouse. The sequenced fragment ends 4 residues before the CDR3 boundary, so the rest is inferred from the germline J gene. The rearrangement joins TRBV13-3 to TRBJ2-7, with 9 positions matching TRBD2. Germline V gene sequence: CDR1 NNHDY, CDR2 SYVADS. The CDR3 is made up of 15 amino acids. The CDR3 loop is CASSDAVDWGYEQYF. The sequenced part of the CDR3 DNA is TGTGCCAGCAGTGATGCAGTTGACTGGGGGTAT.

This clone was detected many times. Gene names follow the mouse nomenclature. The sequenced fragment ends 4 residues before the CDR3 boundary, so the rest is inferred from the germline J gene. V usage is TRBV13-3 and J usage is TRBJ2-5; 10 bases align to TRBD2. Germline loops: CDR1 NNHDY, CDR2 SYVADS. After removal of 1 base from V and 3 bases from J, the junction contained 5 bases not matched to a gene. The CDR3 contains 16 residues. The CDR3 bases that were read are TGTGCCAGCAGTGATTCTGGGGGGGCCAGTCAAGAC. It yields the protein CASSDSGGASQD. The whole CDR3 protein reads CASSDSGGASQDTQYF.

This clone was counted a few times. Gene names refer to mouse genes. From the germline J gene comes the end of the CDR3, since the read stops 4 residues before it. This chain connects TRBV17 to TRBJ1-1; 8 bases align to TRBD1. Looked up from germline, CDR1 is MNHDT and CDR2 is YYDKIL. Germline trimming cut 0 bases from V and 3 bases from J; bases unmatched to any gene: 3. The CDR3 covers 15 residues. CDR3 residues: CASSRDQGADTEVFF. The DNA read from the CDR3 is TGTGCTAGCAGTAGAGATCAGGGGGCAGACACA.

This clone occurred a few times. The listed genes are named as in mouse. The sequence runs out 4 residues before the end of the CDR3; the remainder is reconstructed from the germline J gene. The chain recombines TRBV13-3 with TRBJ2-3, with D tentatively TRBD2 (8 bases). CDR1 is NNHDY, CDR2 SYVADS, per germline. This CDR3 is built from 18 residues. Trimming left V 0 bases short and J 0 bases short, with 17 bases between. CDR3 in amino acids: CASSDAGGAKTSAETLYF. The CDR3 bases that were read are TGTGCCAGCAGTGATGCAGGGGGGGCAAAAACTAGTGCAGAA.

Comments on this clone: Gene names are mouse gene names. Read sequence stops 4 residues before the CDR3 end, and the germline J gene provides the missing end. The chain couples TRBV1 to TRBJ2-5; TRBD1 aligns across 8 bases. Per the germline V gene, CDR1 is NSQYPW and CDR2 is LRSPGD (reference sequence). This CDR3 spans 15 amino acids. The sequenced part of the CDR3 DNA is TGCACCTGCAGTGCAGAAGACAGGGGTGACGAC. Its translation is CTCSAEDRGDD. The entire CDR3 reads CTCSAEDRGDDTQYF.

In regard to this clone: Gene names follow the mouse nomenclature. The CDR3 is cut off 4 residues early in the read; its end comes from the germline J gene. The chain is built from TRBV13-3 and TRBJ2-2, with 11 positions matching TRBD2. CDR1 and CDR2 (germline): NNHDY, SYVADS. V shed 2 bases, J shed 0 bases, and the junction held 3 bases outside the gene matches. This CDR3 is 17 amino acids long. CDR3 bases read: TGTGCCAGCAGTGAAAACTGGGGGGGCTCAAACACCGGG. It yields the protein CASSENWGGSNTG. The CDR3 as a whole reads CASSENWGGSNTGQLYF.

This clone was detected only a few times. These gene names are mouse names. Read coverage stops 4 residues before the CDR3 terminus; the germline J gene supplies the remainder. The chain joins TRBV1 to TRBJ2-1, with D perhaps TRBD2 (5 bases). CDR1 NSQYPW and CDR2 LRSPGD come from the germline V gene (reference sequence). This CDR3 has 16 amino acids. With 0 bases removed from V and 1 base from J, the gap between germline ends came to 10 bases. The sequenced part of the CDR3 DNA is TGCACCTGCAGTGCAGATCTGGCTGGGAACTATGCT. It codes for CTCSADLAGNYA. The whole CDR3 reads CTCSADLAGNYAEQFF.

This clone was recorded a few times. Genes and germline come from the mouse. Coverage ceases 4 residues before the CDR3 finishes, and the germline J gene fills in the end. The J gene is TRBJ2-3, the V gene TRBV1; the D is unclear. CDR1 and CDR2 (germline): NSQYPW, LRSPGD (reference sequence). CDR3 size: 17 residues. Here the CDR3 reads CTCSADLASDGVETLYF. The sequenced part of the CDR3 DNA is TGCACCTGCAGTGCAGATCTGGCTTCTGATGGAGTAGAA.

About this clone: Gene names are mouse gene names. The read ends 4 residues before the CDR3 terminus; that terminus is restored from the germline J gene. This sequence joins TRBV13-3 and TRBJ1-4; 12 bases line up with TRBD1. The CDR3 spans 17 residues. Germline V gene lookup returns CDR1 NNHDY and CDR2 SYVADS. The V and J ends lost 0 bases and 6 bases, in that order; junction bases with no gene match: 6. The CDR3 here is CASSDARDRGRDERLFF. The DNA read from the CDR3 is TGTGCCAGCAGTGATGCCCGGGACAGGGGGCGCGACGAA.

To note about this clone: These gene names are mouse names. Read coverage stops 4 residues before the CDR3 terminus; the germline J gene supplies the remainder. This chain uses TRBV29 with TRBJ2-1, with a weak D call TRBD1 (5 bases). Looked up from germline, CDR1 is MSHET and CDR2 is SYDVDS. The length of the CDR3 is 15 residues. V shed 5 bases and J shed 4 bases, with 15 bases lying between them. The covered CDR3 bases are TGTGCTAGCAGTCCGCTCGGACAAGGATATGCT. Translated, it gives CASSPLGQGYA. The complete CDR3 sequence is CASSPLGQGYAEQFF.

This clone was recorded a few times. Genes and germline come from the mouse. The CDR3 end is not reached by the read, which stops 4 residues before it; the germline J gene fills it in. The rearrangement uses TRBV13-1 and TRBJ2-3; 7 bases align to TRBD2. With V trimmed by 3 bases and J by 0 bases, 4 bases remained unmatched. In germline, CDR1 is NSHNY, CDR2 SYGAGN. CDR3 length: 15 amino acids. The covered CDR3 bases are TGTGCCAGCAGTGCGACTGGGAGTAGTGCAGAA. It specifies CASSATGSSAE. The full CDR3 reads CASSATGSSAETLYF.

Points on this clone: The germline and genes are mouse ones. The CDR3 end is not reached by the read, which stops 4 residues before it; the germline J gene fills it in. Other DNA sequences of this sample code for an identical CDR3. The gene calls are TRBV1 and TRBJ1-1; 7 nucleotides agree with TRBD1. Losses at the gene ends were 3 bases for V and 1 base for J; bases not matched to a gene: 5. The CDR3 spans 15 residues. The germline CDR1 and CDR2 sequences are NSQYPW and LRSPGD (reference sequence). The DNA read from the CDR3 is TGCACCTGCAGTGCCCGACAGGGTAGGAACACA. It specifies CTCSARQGRNT. From start to end, the CDR3 is CTCSARQGRNTEVFF.

Concerning this clone: Any gene name here is a mouse gene name. The CDR3 goes on 4 residues after the read ends, and that part is filled in from the germline J gene. This rearrangement joins TRBV13-3 to TRBJ1-1; TRBD1 aligns across 9 bases. This CDR3 region has 14 residues. The germline V gene encodes CDR1 NNHDY and CDR2 SYVADS. Here the CDR3 reads CASSDYRGRTEVFF. The sequenced CDR3 bases are TGTGCCAGCAGTGATTACAGGGGGCGGACA.